This entry features one T cell receptor (beta chain) sequence. The data are from a study of OX40 agonist ivuxolimab in advanced cancers. Assay used: immunoSEQ multiplex PCR; TCRdb lists only in-frame clones, some missing. Of about 80,000 clones detected, 70% to 90% appear once; the ten largest clones hold over 4.5%. The CDR3 is made up of 14 amino acids. Per the germline V gene, CDR1 is SGHRS and CDR2 is YFSETQ. J gave up 3 bases and V 6 bases, and 3 bases lay outside the gene matches. The clonotype originates from an adult with an advanced solid tumor such as melanoma, head and neck, liver or kidney cancer. The material sequenced was CD4+ or CD8+ T cells sorted from blood, taken in a trial of the OX40 agonist ivuxolimab. The rearrangement uses TRBV5-1 and TRBJ2-6; 7 bases map to TRBD1. Here the CDR3 DNA reads TGCGCCAGCAACCCAGGGGGTGGGGCCAACGTCCTGACTTTC. The encoded protein is CASNPGGGANVLTF.